This passage covers 18 T cell receptor beta chains from one sample sequenced in a study of T cell clonotyping in hematopoietic cell transplantation. Profiling relied on immunoSEQ multiplex PCR, and the TCRdb table lists in-frame clones only, not all of them. The sample holds 15,000 to 20,000 clones; around 60% are singletons and the top ten take roughly 12%. Here the sequenced sample was PBMCs, taken 30 days after allogeneic stem cell transplant. The receptors derive from a male patient aged 50 or older who had an allogeneic stem cell transplant from an unrelated donor, so T cells may come from the graft donor. Some clones in this sample may be carry-over from other donors' samples.

The V call is TRBV28, the J call TRBJ1-2, with a tentative D call TRBD1 (5 bases). Germline assignment: CDR1 MDHEN and CDR2 SYDVKM. The CDR3 loop spans 13 amino acids. V was pared by 3 bases and J by 4 bases, with 9 bases between. CDR3 bases: TGTGCCAGCAGTTTTGTAGGGGCCTATGGCTACACCTTC. This encodes CASSFVGAYGYTF.

This clone was picked up one time. V gene TRBV2 combines with J gene TRBJ1-1; D is unclear. This CDR3 has 15 residues. Germline loops: CDR1 SNHLY, CDR2 FYNNEI. V lost 0 bases to trimming and J lost 1 base, with 9 bases between them. The CDR3: CASSEALPGNTEAFF. CDR3 in DNA: TGTGCCAGCAGTGAAGCGCTTCCTGGGAACACTGAAGCTTTCTTT.

By share, this clone counts as medium-sized. The CDR3 bases are TGTGCCAGCAGCCCTAAGCGCCGGACTACCTACACAGATACGCAGTATTTT. This translates into CASSPKRRTTYTDTQYF. The chain couples TRBV4-2 to TRBJ2-3; possible D gene TRBD2, 6 bases. This CDR3 is 17 amino acids long. Between the trimmed V and J ends, which lost 4 bases and 2 bases, there was a span of 19 bases. The germline V gene encodes CDR1 LGHNA and CDR2 YNFKEQ.

The CDR3, as DNA: TGTGCCTCCCTCCAGGGACTAACCTACAATGAGCAGTTCTTC. Its translation is CASLQGLTYNEQFF. The chain is built from TRBV2 and TRBJ2-1; 7 bases fit TRBD2. Germline V lookup: CDR1 SNHLY, CDR2 FYNNEI. The CDR3 runs 14 residues. With 11 bases clipped from V and 2 bases from J, the junction kept 9 bases outside the gene matches.

The chain joins TRBV5-1 to TRBJ1-1; D is undetermined. Looked up from germline, CDR1 is SGHRS and CDR2 is YFSETQ. V shed 2 bases and J shed 7 bases, with 9 bases lying between them. This CDR3 comprises 12 residues. The CDR3 spells CASSLPGGEAFF. The CDR3 DNA reads TGCGCCAGCAGCTTACCAGGCGGTGAAGCTTTCTTT.

This clone was detected a few times. The chain carries TRBV19 and TRBJ1-5; D remains unclear. Germline V gene data show CDR1 as LNHDA and CDR2 as SQIVND (reference sequence). CDR3 length: 16 residues. V was pared by 0 bases and J by 0 bases, with 9 bases between. The CDR3 is CASSIDSDYSNQPQHF. The CDR3 nucleotides read TGTGCCAGTAGTATAGATTCGGATTATAGCAATCAGCCCCAGCATTTT.

The chain uses TRBV30 and TRBJ1-4; no reliable D call. Germline loops: CDR1 GTSNPN, CDR2 SVGIG (reference sequence). The CDR3 consists of 14 residues. Trimming removed 1 base from V and 8 bases from J, with 14 bases in between. The CDR3: CAWSGEVEGEKLFF. The CDR3 bases are TGTGCCTGGAGTGGGGAGGTGGAGGGCGAAAAACTGTTTTTT.

The V and J genes are TRBV9 and TRBJ2-2, with D possibly TRBD2 on 6 matching bases. This CDR3 comprises 16 residues. Trimming removed 0 bases at V and 0 bases at J, with 9 bases between. Germline V gives CDR1 SGDLS, CDR2 YYNGEE. The CDR3 region has the DNA TGTGCCAGCAGCGTAGCTAGCGCACCGAACACCGGGGAGCTGTTTTTT. Its translation: CASSVASAPNTGELFF.

This clone came up a few times. This chain joins TRBV29-1 and TRBJ2-1, with TRBD1 identical over 10 bases. Germline assignment: CDR1 SQVTM and CDR2 ANQGSEA. CDR3 length: 14 residues. Trimming removed 6 bases from V and 4 bases from J; junction bases left unmatched: 6. CDR3 in amino acids: CSVSGTGVYNEQFF. In DNA form, the CDR3 reads TGCAGCGTCTCCGGGACAGGGGTATACAATGAGCAGTTCTTC.

The sample holds a few counts of this clone. The genes are TRBV30 and TRBJ1-6; tentatively, D is TRBD1 (5 bases). Deletions cut 0 bases from V and 10 bases from J, with 13 bases between. Germline assignment: CDR1 GTSNPN and CDR2 SVGIG (reference sequence). There are 14 residues in the CDR3. CDR3 bases: TGTGCCTGGAGTGTAAATGGGGCAGGCTCACCCCTCCACTTT. Protein product: CAWSVNGAGSPLHF. Full variable domain (remainder filled in from reference TRBV30 and TRBJ1-6): SQTIHQWPATLVQPVGSPLSLECTVEGTSNPNLYWYRQAAGRGLQLLFYSVGIGQISSEVPQNLSASRPQDRQFILSSKKLLLSDSGFYLCAWSVNGAGSPLHFGNGTRLTVT.

This clone was counted a few times. This sequence joins TRBV6-5 and TRBJ2-5; D might be TRBD2 (5 bases). CDR1 MNHEY and CDR2 SVGAGI come from the germline V gene. Trimming removed 4 bases from V and 2 bases from J, with 8 bases in between. The CDR3 consists of 13 residues. In DNA, the CDR3 is TGTGCCAGCAGTTGGACTCCTCAAGAGACCCAGTACTTC. Translated, it gives CASSWTPQETQYF.

There are a few counts of this clone. V gene TRBV25-1 combines with J gene TRBJ2-1, with D tentatively TRBD2 (7 bases). In germline, CDR1 is MGHDK, CDR2 SYGVNS. This CDR3 has 16 residues. V lost 7 bases to trimming and J lost 1 base, with 17 bases between them. CDR3 residues: CASTEEGGRSYNEQFF. The DNA of the CDR3 is TGTGCCAGCACGGAAGAGGGGGGGAGGTCCTACAATGAGCAGTTCTTC.

The chain combines TRBV29-1 with TRBJ1-1; the D is unclear. Germline CDR1 reads SQVTM; CDR2 reads ANQGSEA. This CDR3 spans 14 amino acids. V lost 4 bases to trimming and J lost 5 bases, with 17 bases between them. CDR3 DNA: TGCAGCGTTGGGTTTCTCCGACGTATGACTGAAGCTTTCTTT. This encodes CSVGFLRRMTEAFF. The variable domain in full, completed from reference TRBV29-1 and TRBJ1-1, reads SAVISQKPSRDICQRGTSLTIQCQVDSQVTMMFWYRQQPGQSLTLIATANQGSEATYESGFVIDKFPISRPNLTFSTLTVSNMSPEDSSIYLCSVGFLRRMTEAFFGQGTRLTVV.

The V call is TRBV6-1, the J call TRBJ1-6, with D maybe TRBD1 (5 bases). The CDR3 totals 15 residues. The V gene lost 1 base and the J gene lost 8 bases, with 12 bases spanning the gap. The germline gives CDR1 MNHNS, CDR2 SASEGT. The CDR3: CASSEERDFDSPLHF. The CDR3 bases are TGTGCCAGCAGTGAAGAGAGGGACTTTGATTCACCCCTCCACTTT.

The CDR3 region is CASSLDLGSYTF. The CDR3 DNA reads TGTGCCAGCAGCTTAGATTTAGGAAGCTACACCTTC. The genes are TRBV7-8 and TRBJ1-2, with D uncertain. Germline CDR1 SGHVS, CDR2 FQNEAQ. This CDR3 has 12 amino acids. The ends were cut back, 1 base at V and 9 bases at J, with 9 bases in the middle.

The rearrangement joins TRBV19 to TRBJ1-1; the D gene is possibly TRBD1 (6 bases). V dropped 3 bases and J dropped 5 bases, with 13 bases sitting between them. Germline CDR1 LNHDA, CDR2 SQIVND (reference sequence). The CDR3 is made up of 14 amino acids. CDR3 DNA: TGTGCCAGTAGTATCTGGCAGGGGCGAACTGAAGCTTTCTTT. Protein: CASSIWQGRTEAFF.

The V and J genes are TRBV9 and TRBJ2-5, with 7 bases aligning to TRBD2. The CDR3 is 14 amino acids. Losses at the gene ends were 0 bases for V and 7 bases for J; bases not matched to a gene: 6. Germline V gene data show CDR1 as SGDLS and CDR2 as YYNGEE. CDR3 sequence: CASSVVPGGGTQYF. The CDR3 DNA sequence: TGTGCCAGCAGCGTAGTGCCCGGCGGGGGGACCCAGTACTTC.

This clone was detected only a few times. V gene TRBV30 combines with J gene TRBJ2-3, with D perhaps matching TRBD1 (6 bases). The germline CDR1 and CDR2 sequences are GTSNPN and SVGIG (reference sequence). Trimming shortened V by 1 base and J by 0 bases, and 11 bases separated the two germline ends. The CDR3 has 15 amino acids. CDR3 in DNA: TGTGCCTGGAGTGAAGGGACACTTAGCACAGATACGCAGTATTTT. Its protein is CAWSEGTLSTDTQYF.